This entry describes one T cell receptor beta chain. The data originate from a study of CD8 T cells in Susac syndrome. Random hexamers primed reverse transcription of 0.5 to 1 ug RNA. It was immunoSEQ multiplex PCR that amplified TCR beta CDR3 across 54 Vbeta and 13 Jbeta. TCRdb re-called the immunoSEQ multiplex PCR reads with MiXCR, one entry per CDR3 protein. The table records under 350,000 distinct CDR3 sequences, 92% of them present only once. V lost 0 bases and J lost 0; bases outside the gene matches: 4. The CDR3 extends over 16 amino acids. Germline values: CDR1 SGDLS, CDR2 YYNGEE. TCR beta was sequenced from blood CD8+ and CD4+ T cells. Negative isolation was used for CD8+ and CD4+ T cells, and FACS enrichment was applied to TEMRA cells.

This chain connects TRBV9 to TRBJ2-7, with 9 bases matching TRBD2. The sequence was obtained from a human donor with multiple sclerosis. Input material: CD4+ T cells from PBMCs. This CDR3 reads CASSVGASGISYEQYF. CDR3 coding DNA: TGTGCCAGCAGCGTAGGTGCTAGCGGGATCTCCTACGAGCAGTACTTC.